This is a list of T cell receptor beta chains from one sample in a study of shared clonotypes between healthy human individuals. TCRdb's copy holds only in-frame clones and misses some; the assay was immunoSEQ multiplex PCR. Found here are some 2,100,000 clones, more than 90% of them singletons; the top ten hold more than 0.1%. Sample: naive CD4+ T cells sorted from blood. Receptors originate from a man between 18 and 29 years old in good health. CDR3s include the opening cysteine and the closing phenylalanine or tryptophan. D genes are given only for firm matches. Clone size appears in some rows only: once, few, many, or a class for an expanded clone.

J: TRBJ2-5; D: TRBD1; length: 15; V: TRBV7-2; size: once; DNA: TGTGCCAGCAGCCCGCGCAAAGGGGGCGGGGAGACCCAGTACTTC; CDR3: CASSPRKGGGETQYF
J: TRBJ1-6; D: NA; length: 19; V: TRBV5-1; size: once; DNA: TGCGCCAGCAGCTTGGCCTTCCAAGATCCTACTCCCTATAATTCACCCCTCCACTTT; CDR3: CASSLAFQDPTPYNSPLHF
J: TRBJ2-3; D: NA; length: 15; V: TRBV6-5; size: NA; DNA: TGTGCCAGCAGTTACTCCGGGGTTTCCACAGATACGCAGTATTTT; CDR3: CASSYSGVSTDTQYF
J: TRBJ2-1; D: TRBD2; length: 14; V: TRBV10-2; size: few; DNA: TGCGCCAGCAGCCTGGCACTAGCGGGAAATGAGCAGTTCTTC; CDR3: CASSLALAGNEQFF
J: TRBJ2-7; D: NA; length: 15; V: TRBV18; size: NA; DNA: TGTGCCAGCTCACCCGGGACTGTTTCAACCTACGAGCAGTACTTC; CDR3: CASSPGTVSTYEQYF
J: TRBJ1-4; D: TRBD1; length: 15; V: TRBV7-3; size: NA; DNA: TGTGCCAGCAGCTCCCCGGGACAGGGGTATGAAAAACTGTTTTTT; CDR3: CASSSPGQGYEKLFF
J: TRBJ2-1; D: TRBD1; length: 16; V: TRBV5-1; size: NA; DNA: TGCGCCAGCAGCGGGCAGGGACAGGTCTCCTACAATGAGCAGTTCTTC; CDR3: CASSGQGQVSYNEQFF
J: TRBJ2-2; D: NA; length: 15; V: TRBV6-6; size: once; DNA: TGTGCCAGCAGAACACAGGGTTTACGTCCCGGGGAGCTGTTTTTT; CDR3: CASRTQGLRPGELFF
J: TRBJ1-1; D: NA; length: 15; V: TRBV5-6; size: once; DNA: TGTGCCAGCAGCTTCAGGGTTACTATGAACACTGAAGCTTTCTTT; CDR3: CASSFRVTMNTEAFF
J: TRBJ2-2; D: NA; length: 14; V: TRBV6-1; size: NA; DNA: TGTGCCAGCAGTCAAGCATCGAACACCGGGGAGCTGTTTTTT; CDR3: CASSQASNTGELFF
J: TRBJ1-2; D: TRBD1; length: 17; V: TRBV14; size: NA; DNA: TGTGCCAGCAGCCAAGTGTTGGGAGGGGGCAAAAACTATGGCTACACCTTC; CDR3: CASSQVLGGGKNYGYTF
J: TRBJ1-2; D: NA; length: 14; V: TRBV6-6; size: NA; DNA: TGTGCCAGCAGGGAGGGGGTATTTGACTATGGCTACACCTTC; CDR3: CASREGVFDYGYTF
J: TRBJ1-3; D: TRBD1; length: 15; V: TRBV9; size: NA; DNA: TGTGCCAGCAGCGTAGAGGGGACAGTTGGAAACACCATATATTTT; CDR3: CASSVEGTVGNTIYF
J: TRBJ2-5; D: TRBD2; length: 15; V: TRBV2; size: NA; DNA: TGTGCCAGCAACCCCCAGGGGCTAGCGGGGGAGACCCAGTACTTC; CDR3: CASNPQGLAGETQYF
J: TRBJ2-1; D: NA; length: 11; V: TRBV5-1; size: NA; DNA: TGCGCCAGCAGCTTGAGGAATGAGCAGTTCTTC; CDR3: CASSLRNEQFF
J: TRBJ2-2; D: TRBD1; length: 15; V: TRBV7-3; size: NA; DNA: TGTGCCAGCAGCCGGGGACAGGGGAGTTCGGGGGAGCTGTTTTTT; CDR3: CASSRGQGSSGELFF
J: TRBJ1-5; D: TRBD1; length: 15; V: TRBV11-2; size: NA; DNA: TGTGCCAGCAGCCCCGGACAGGGTAGCAATCAGCCCCAGCATTTT; CDR3: CASSPGQGSNQPQHF
J: TRBJ2-3; D: TRBD2; length: 17; V: TRBV18; size: once; DNA: TGTGCCAGCTCACCCCGGACTAGCGGGAGCAGGCCAGATACGCAGTATTTT; CDR3: CASSPRTSGSRPDTQYF
J: TRBJ2-7; D: NA; length: 15; V: TRBV19; size: NA; DNA: TGTGCCAGTAGTATTGGCGGGTTAAGCTCCTACGAGCAGTACTTC; CDR3: CASSIGGLSSYEQYF
J: TRBJ2-7; D: NA; length: 14; V: TRBV7-2; size: NA; DNA: TGTGCCAGCAGCTTAGGGACCGAGGCCTACGAGCAGTACTTC; CDR3: CASSLGTEAYEQYF
J: TRBJ2-5; D: TRBD2; length: 15; V: TRBV27; size: once; DNA: TGTGCCAGCAGTAGACTAGCGGGGGGGATGGAGACCCAGTACTTC; CDR3: CASSRLAGGMETQYF
J: TRBJ2-7; D: NA; length: 13; V: TRBV18; size: NA; DNA: TGTGCCAGCTCAATACTACAGGGCGGCGAGCAGTACTTC; CDR3: CASSILQGGEQYF
J: TRBJ1-2; D: NA; length: 10; V: TRBV20-1; size: NA; DNA: TGCAGTGCCGGCCTGGGGGGCTACACCTTC; CDR3: CSAGLGGYTF
J: TRBJ1-1; D: NA; length: 11; V: TRBV30; size: NA; DNA: TGTGCCTGGAGGTCGGAGACTGAAGCTTTCTTT; CDR3: CAWRSETEAFF
J: TRBJ2-5; D: NA; length: 13; V: TRBV5-6; size: NA; DNA: TGTGCCGGTGGAAAGGGCTTGGGGGAGACCCAGTACTTC; CDR3: CAGGKGLGETQYF
J: TRBJ2-1; D: TRBD2; length: 14; V: TRBV28; size: NA; DNA: TGTGCCACCTCCTTATCGGGGGGGGTCAATGAGCAGTTCTTC; CDR3: CATSLSGGVNEQFF
J: TRBJ1-1; D: NA; length: 15; V: TRBV6-1; size: NA; DNA: TGTGCCAGCAGTGAAGCGCGAAAACGCAACACTGAAGCTTTCTTT; CDR3: CASSEARKRNTEAFF
J: TRBJ2-5; D: TRBD2; length: 15; V: TRBV5-1; size: NA; DNA: TGCGCCAGCAGAAATCTAGCGGTCACCGGAGAGACCCAGTACTTC; CDR3: CASRNLAVTGETQYF
J: TRBJ1-5; D: TRBD1; length: 17; V: TRBV28; size: NA; DNA: TGTGCCAGCACCATTGGGGGGACAGGCATAAGCAATCAGCCCCAGCATTTT; CDR3: CASTIGGTGISNQPQHF
J: TRBJ1-2; D: NA; length: 16; V: TRBV7-2; size: NA; DNA: TGTGCCAGCAGCCGACGGGGGGCGGATCTAGGGCATGGCTACACCTTC; CDR3: CASSRRGADLGHGYTF
J: TRBJ1-2; D: NA; length: 13; V: TRBV7-2; size: NA; DNA: TGTGCCAGCAGCAAAAGTCCGGGCTATGGCTACACCTTC; CDR3: CASSKSPGYGYTF
J: TRBJ2-3; D: TRBD2; length: 15; V: TRBV18; size: NA; DNA: TGTGCCAGCTCAACCCTAGCGGAGGTAACAGATACGCAGTATTTT; CDR3: CASSTLAEVTDTQYF
J: TRBJ2-2; D: NA; length: 13; V: TRBV9; size: once; DNA: TGTGCCAGCAGCATCCAGGTTACCGGGGAGCTGTTTTTT; CDR3: CASSIQVTGELFF
J: TRBJ2-7; D: NA; length: 16; V: TRBV5-1; size: NA; DNA: TGCGCCAGCAGCTTGATTTCGACTAGGGTAGGGAACGAGCAGTACTTC; CDR3: CASSLISTRVGNEQYF
J: TRBJ2-7; D: TRBD1; length: 16; V: TRBV5-4; size: NA; DNA: TGTGCCAGCAGCCCTGGACAGGGGAAGGTCGACTACGAGCAGTACTTC; CDR3: CASSPGQGKVDYEQYF
J: TRBJ2-7; D: NA; length: 13; V: TRBV6-5; size: NA; DNA: TGTGCCAGCAGTCAAGGGGAACAGTACGAGCAGTACTTC; CDR3: CASSQGEQYEQYF
J: TRBJ1-2; D: NA; length: 16; V: TRBV15; size: NA; DNA: TGTGCCACCAGCAGATCTGGGACGGGTGGGGAGTATGGCTACACCTTC; CDR3: CATSRSGTGGEYGYTF
J: TRBJ1-4; D: NA; length: 14; V: TRBV6-5; size: NA; DNA: TGTGCCAGCAGTTCGACAGGCTCCGGAGAAAAACTGTTTTTT; CDR3: CASSSTGSGEKLFF
J: TRBJ2-7; D: NA; length: 15; V: TRBV9; size: NA; DNA: TGTGCCAGCAGCACAGACCGGGACGCCTCCTACGAGCAGTACTTC; CDR3: CASSTDRDASYEQYF
J: TRBJ1-1; D: NA; length: 15; V: TRBV30; size: NA; DNA: TGTGCCTGGAGTGTACGACCGGGGGGGCAGGATGAAGCTTTCTTT; CDR3: CAWSVRPGGQDEAFF
J: TRBJ1-4; D: NA; length: 14; V: TRBV4-3; size: NA; DNA: TGCGCCAGCAGCCAACGGACAGCAAACGAAAAACTGTTTTTT; CDR3: CASSQRTANEKLFF
J: TRBJ2-1; D: TRBD2; length: 15; V: TRBV27; size: once; DNA: TGTGCCAGCAGTTTTAGCGGGGGCCGCTACAATGAGCAGTTCTTC; CDR3: CASSFSGGRYNEQFF